Presented here are 32 T cell receptor beta chains from one specimen sequenced in a study of T cell repertoires in cytomegalovirus infection. The antigens for these receptors are not known. TCRdb reanalysed the reads using MiXCR and keeps one entry per CDR3 protein. The table records approximately 470,000 distinct CDR3 sequences, roughly 43% of them present only once. The source material was cultured PBMCs, sampled from culture after CMV antigen stimulation. The receptors come from a human donor in good health (CMV status not recorded). Some clones in this sample may be carry-over from other donors' samples.

This clonotype appeared a few times. V usage is TRBV28 and J usage is TRBJ2-1; TRBD2 might be the D (7 bases). CDR3 length: 15 residues. Trimming removed 5 bases from V and 6 bases from J, with 17 bases in between. Per the germline V gene, CDR1 is MDHEN and CDR2 is SYDVKM. The CDR3 region is CASSPLGGGGNEQFF. The CDR3 DNA reads TGTGCCAGCAGTCCATTAGGGGGGGGGGGCAATGAGCAGTTCTTC.

The table lists this clonotype with a few counts. The V gene is TRBV6-1, the J gene TRBJ1-2; no clear D. Germline values: CDR1 MNHNS, CDR2 SASEGT. V lost 7 bases and J lost 5, with 20 bases in between. This CDR3 is 15 amino acids long. The CDR3 nucleotides are TGTGCCAGCATCCCGGAGGAGGAAGTGAGGTATGGCTACACCTTC. Its translation is CASIPEEEVRYGYTF.

This clonotype was seen at least ten times. The V and J genes are TRBV7-2 and TRBJ2-1, with TRBD2 identical over 7 bases. V trimming: 4 bases; J trimming: 7 bases; junction bases outside the gene matches: 10. The CDR3 has 15 residues. Germline lookup yields CDR1 SGHTA and CDR2 FQGNSA. CDR3 sequence (DNA): TGTGCCAGCAGCTATAGCCGGGAGGTTTCGAATGAGCAGTTCTTC. This translates into CASSYSREVSNEQFF.

This chain uses TRBV6-1 with TRBJ2-3; D is possibly TRBD2 (6 bases). Germline assignment: CDR1 MNHNS and CDR2 SASEGT. The CDR3 is 14 amino acids. V dropped 2 bases and J dropped 4 bases, with 10 bases sitting between them. Here the CDR3 DNA reads TGTGCCAGCAGTGAAAAGGAGGGTGCAGATACGCAGTATTTT. As protein: CASSEKEGADTQYF.

CDR3 amino acids: CASSARGLLAGAYEQYF. CDR3 coding DNA: TGTGCCAGCAGCGCAAGGGGGCTGTTAGCGGGGGCCTACGAGCAGTACTTC. The chain is built from TRBV7-2 and TRBJ2-7; TRBD2 matches at 9 bases. CDR3 length: 17 amino acids. Trimming removed 5 bases from V and 2 bases from J; junction bases left unmatched: 13. Germline CDR1 reads SGHTA; CDR2 reads FQGNSA. Full variable domain (rest looked up from reference TRBV7-2 and TRBJ2-7): GAGVSQSPSNKVTEKGKDVELRCDPISGHTALYWYRQSLGQGLEFLIYFQGNSAPDKSGLPSDRFSAERTGGSVSTLTIQRTQQEDSAVYLCASSARGLLAGAYEQYFGPGTRLTVT.

The chain employs TRBV7-6 and TRBJ2-1; 10 bases match TRBD2. The CDR3 is 19 residues long. Germline V gene data show CDR1 as SGHVS and CDR2 as FNYEAQ. V gave up 2 bases and J gave up 4 bases; unmatched junction bases: 14. CDR3 bases: TGTGCCAGCAGCTTATTTCCGGTCCCCGGACTAGCGGAATACAATGAGCAGTTCTTC. Translated: CASSLFPVPGLAEYNEQFF.

The chain joins TRBV12-3 or TRBV12-4 to TRBJ1-1, with no clear D. This CDR3 has 13 amino acids. V lost 2 bases and J lost 3, with 7 bases in between. The CDR3 reads CASSLLPYTEAFF. The CDR3 nucleotides are TGTGCCAGCAGTTTATTACCATACACTGAAGCTTTCTTT.

This chain connects TRBV7-9 to TRBJ1-1; D remains ambiguous. V lost 4 bases and J lost 0, with 3 bases in between. Germline CDR1 is SEHNR and CDR2 is FQNEAQ (reference sequence). This CDR3 has 12 residues. The CDR3 reads CASSWLNTEAFF. In DNA form, the CDR3 reads TGTGCCAGCAGCTGGCTGAACACTGAAGCTTTCTTT.

This clonotype was counted a few times. The chain carries TRBV7-2 and TRBJ2-5, with D possibly TRBD2 on 7 matching bases. V dropped 2 bases and J dropped 11 bases, with 30 bases sitting between them. CDR1 and CDR2 (germline): SGHTA, FQGNSA. The CDR3 has 18 amino acids. CDR3 nucleotide sequence: TGTGCCAGCAGCTTACGGGAGCGGGGCTTCGACCACAGAGGGGGACAGTACTTC. Encoded protein: CASSLRERGFDHRGGQYF.

The chain carries TRBV11-2 and TRBJ2-1; D may be TRBD1 or TRBD2 (5 bases each). V lost 3 bases and J lost 9, with 15 bases in between. Germline V gives CDR1 SGHAT, CDR2 FQNNGV. There are 14 residues in the CDR3. As DNA, the CDR3 is TGTGCCAGCAGCTTGGTGGGGCCAGGAGGTGAGCAGTTCTTC. This translates into CASSLVGPGGEQFF.

The rearrangement uses TRBV2 and TRBJ2-5; a possible D gene is TRBD2 (6 bases). Germline V gives CDR1 SNHLY, CDR2 FYNNEI. The CDR3 has 14 residues. Trimming pared 7 bases from V and 0 bases from J, leaving 12 bases between. This CDR3 reads CASTHRGYQETQYF. The CDR3 nucleotides are TGTGCCAGCACCCACCGGGGGTACCAAGAGACCCAGTACTTC.

The V gene is TRBV11-2, the J gene TRBJ2-4; a weak D match, TRBD1 (5 bases). Germline V gene data show CDR1 as SGHAT and CDR2 as FQNNGV. Deletions cut 8 bases from V and 12 bases from J, with 20 bases between. The CDR3 is 13 residues long. The CDR3 reads CASLPAPGLNQYF. The CDR3 DNA reads as TGTGCCAGCCTACCAGCCCCAGGGTTGAATCAGTACTTC.

This rearrangement joins TRBV29-1 to TRBJ2-1; 8 bases are a match to TRBD2. The CDR3 runs to 14 residues. The V gene's germline CDR1 is SQVTM and CDR2 ANQGSEA. The ends lost 6 bases at V and 2 bases at J; junction bases unmatched: 6. In DNA, the CDR3 is TGCAGCGTCCCTCTTAGCGGGGCCTACAATGAGCAGTTCTTC. It encodes CSVPLSGAYNEQFF.

The gene calls are TRBV12-3 or TRBV12-4 and TRBJ2-3; possible D gene TRBD1, 7 bases. Trimming took off 6 bases at V and 2 bases at J, with 15 bases between the two ends. This CDR3 has 15 amino acids. As DNA, the CDR3 is TGTGCCAGCAGGTCAGGGGGGTCCCCCACAGATACGCAGTATTTT. Its protein product is CASRSGGSPTDTQYF.

This rearrangement joins TRBV7-2 to TRBJ2-1; D call uncertain. The V gene lost 4 bases and the J gene lost 9 bases, with 16 bases spanning the gap. CDR1 and CDR2 (germline): SGHTA, FQGNSA. The CDR3 spans 14 residues. CDR3 region: CASSSMLGAFEQFF. In DNA form, the CDR3 reads TGTGCCAGCAGCTCTATGCTGGGCGCGTTTGAGCAGTTCTTC.

This clonotype has a handful of counts. The chain is built from TRBV12-3 or TRBV12-4 and TRBJ1-1, with 8 bases identical to TRBD1. The ends lost 6 bases at V and 4 bases at J; junction bases unmatched: 16. CDR3 length: 17 residues. The CDR3 region has the DNA TGTGCCAGCAGCCCGACAGGGGACCGAGGCTCAGGCACTGAAGCTTTCTTT. This sequence encodes CASSPTGDRGSGTEAFF.

The gene calls are TRBV5-4 and TRBJ1-1; a weak D match, TRBD1 (5 bases). V gave up 5 bases and J gave up 3 bases, with 11 bases separating them. The CDR3 runs to 13 residues. Germline V gene lookup returns CDR1 SGHNT and CDR2 YYREEE (reference sequence). CDR3 residues: CASRTSGYTEAFF. In nucleotides, the CDR3 is TGTGCCAGCAGGACTTCAGGGTACACTGAAGCTTTCTTT.

The chain uses TRBV5-8 and TRBJ2-7, with D tentatively TRBD2 (6 bases). CDR1 is SGHTS, CDR2 YDEGEE, per germline. This CDR3 is 15 amino acids long. Deletions cut 3 bases from V and 0 bases from J, with 13 bases between. The CDR3 bases are TGTGCCAGCAGCTCACTAGCTTGGAGCTCCTACGAGCAGTACTTC. It encodes CASSSLAWSSYEQYF.

CDR3 protein: CASSFQELREQFF. DNA for the CDR3: TGTGCCAGCAGCTTCCAGGAACTGAGAGAGCAGTTCTTC. This chain links TRBV7-8 with TRBJ2-1; D ambiguous. Per germline, CDR1 SGHVS and CDR2 FQNEAQ. Trimming stripped 3 bases from V and 10 bases from J, with 13 bases between. This CDR3 region has 13 residues.

This clonotype was picked up many times. The chain has TRBV7-2 and TRBJ1-1, with D hard to call. The CDR3 is 12 residues long. Per the germline V gene, CDR1 is SGHTA and CDR2 is FQGNSA. V was trimmed by 4 bases and J by 11 bases, leaving 14 bases between them. Here the CDR3 DNA reads TGTGCCAGCAGCTCCTCGATACGAGTTGCTTTCTTT. Amino acids: CASSSSIRVAFF.

The chain uses TRBV6-1 and TRBJ2-4; a possible D gene is TRBD2 (6 bases). The V gene lost 3 bases and the J gene lost 7 bases, with 10 bases spanning the gap. This CDR3 region has 13 residues. The germline V gene has CDR1 MNHNS and CDR2 SASEGT. The CDR3 DNA is TGTGCCAGCAGTGACGGAGGGGTCAACATTCAGTACTTC. Translating gives CASSDGGVNIQYF.

The genes are TRBV4-1 and TRBJ2-1; perhaps TRBD2 as D (6 bases). Germline CDR1 and CDR2: MGHRA and YSYEKL. CDR3 length: 15 residues. The V end was cut by 1 base, the J end by 2 bases, with 9 bases between. CDR3: CASSQVGGPYNEQFF. CDR3 nucleotide sequence: TGCGCCAGCAGCCAAGTAGGAGGGCCCTACAATGAGCAGTTCTTC.

This clonotype was seen a handful of times. The chain recombines TRBV6-5 with TRBJ1-4; D call uncertain. The germline CDR1 and CDR2 sequences are MNHEY and SVGAGI. V was pared by 0 bases and J by 4 bases, with 9 bases between. This CDR3 region has 15 residues. This CDR3 reads CASSYSSSLNEKLFF. As DNA, the CDR3 is TGTGCCAGCAGTTACTCAAGCAGTCTTAATGAAAAACTGTTTTTT.

This chain links TRBV7-9 with TRBJ1-1, with 7 positions matching TRBD1. Trimming removed 5 bases from V and 11 bases from J; junction bases left unmatched: 5. CDR1 is SEHNR and CDR2 is FQNEAQ in the germline V gene (reference sequence). The CDR3 totals 11 residues. The CDR3 reads CASSPGGGAFF. Here the CDR3 DNA reads TGTGCCAGCAGCCCAGGGGGGGGGGCTTTCTTT. The variable domain in full, with the rest retrieved from reference TRBV7-9 and TRBJ1-1, is DTGVSQNPRHKITKRGQNVTFRCDPISEHNRLYWYRQTLGQGPEFLTYFQNEAQLEKSRLLSDRFSAERPKGSFSTLEIQRTEQGDSAMYLCASSPGGGAFFGQGTRLTVV.

This clonotype was picked up a small number of times. J is TRBJ2-1 and V is TRBV4-3, with D perhaps matching TRBD1 or TRBD2 (5 bases each). This CDR3 comprises 17 residues. V was shortened by 0 bases and J by 2 bases, with 14 bases between the two germline ends. Per germline, CDR1 LGHNA and CDR2 YSLEER. The CDR3 coding sequence is TGCGCCAGCAGCCAAGATAGGGGAGAACGCACCTACAATGAGCAGTTCTTC. Amino acids: CASSQDRGERTYNEQFF.

This clonotype was found many times. This chain connects TRBV7-2 to TRBJ2-3, with D hard to call. There are 13 residues in the CDR3. Trimming shortened V by 4 bases and J by 4 bases, and 9 bases separated the two germline ends. CDR1 is SGHTA and CDR2 is FQGNSA in the germline V gene. CDR3 DNA sequence: TGTGCCAGCAGCTCCCCAGTTGCAGATACGCAGTATTTT. Protein: CASSSPVADTQYF. The full variable domain, with the rest looked up from reference TRBV7-2 and TRBJ2-3, is GAGVSQSPSNKVTEKGKDVELRCDPISGHTALYWYRQSLGQGLEFLIYFQGNSAPDKSGLPSDRFSAERTGGSVSTLTIQRTQQEDSAVYLCASSSPVADTQYFGPGTRLTVL.

This rearrangement joins TRBV7-2 to TRBJ2-1; 7 bases are a match to TRBD2. There are 15 residues in the CDR3. V lost 6 bases to trimming and J lost 5 bases; unmatched junction nucleotides: 10. The germline V gene has CDR1 SGHTA and CDR2 FQGNSA. The CDR3 DNA reads as TGTGCCAGCAGGGGGGGGGTGGCCCTCAACAATGAGCAGTTCTTC. Protein: CASRGGVALNNEQFF.

V gene TRBV7-2 combines with J gene TRBJ1-5, with unresolved D. Trimming stripped 1 base from V and 6 bases from J, with 10 bases between. Germline V gene data show CDR1 as SGHTA and CDR2 as FQGNSA. The CDR3 covers 14 residues. The CDR3 DNA is TGTGCCAGCAGCTTAGGGAAAGGGTTTCAGCCCCAGCATTTT. This sequence encodes CASSLGKGFQPQHF.

This clonotype occurred once. J is TRBJ2-6 and V is TRBV6-1; 11 bases agree with TRBD1. The ends lost 4 bases at V and 1 base at J; junction bases unmatched: 3. In germline, CDR1 is MNHNS, CDR2 SASEGT. The CDR3 spans 17 residues. DNA of the CDR3: TGTGCCAGCAGTGCTCGGGACAGGGGGTCTGGGGCCAACGTCCTGACTTTC. Residues: CASSARDRGSGANVLTF.

The chain joins TRBV27 to TRBJ2-7, with D hard to call. Looked up from germline, CDR1 is MNHEY and CDR2 is SMNVEV (reference sequence). There are 14 residues in the CDR3. Between the trimmed V and J ends, which lost 2 bases and 0 bases, there was a span of 8 bases. DNA for the CDR3: TGTGCCAGCAGTTTAAATTCCTTCTCCTACGAGCAGTACTTC. Translation: CASSLNSFSYEQYF.

This clonotype has a handful of counts. This chain joins TRBV4-2 and TRBJ1-5; D is unresolved. The CDR3 extends over 12 amino acids. V was shortened by 1 base and J by 7 bases, with 5 bases between the two germline ends. CDR1 LGHNA and CDR2 YNFKEQ come from the germline V gene. In DNA, the CDR3 is TGTGCCAGCAGCCAAGGAAGGCAGCCCCAGCATTTT. This gives the protein CASSQGRQPQHF.

V gene TRBV19 combines with J gene TRBJ2-3; 9 bases are a match to TRBD2. V shed 6 bases, J shed 3 bases, and the junction held 7 bases outside the gene matches. CDR1 is LNHDA, CDR2 SQIVND, per germline (reference sequence). The CDR3 has 15 amino acids. The chain's CDR3 is CASRRPGLATDTQYF. Written as DNA, the CDR3 is TGTGCCAGTAGGCGACCGGGACTAGCAACAGATACGCAGTATTTT.